This entry concerns a single T cell receptor beta chain. Assay: immunoSEQ multiplex PCR; the TCRdb copy retains only in-frame clones and omits some. Among about 75,000 clones listed, around 93% were seen once. These data belong to a study of technical replicates of blood from several donors. The CDR3 contains 15 residues. Germline CDR1 reads SGHRS; CDR2 reads YFSETQ. The J segment lost 6 bases and the V segment lost 0 bases, leaving 5 bases of the junction unmatched. Sequencing used T cells isolated from PBMCs. This chain joins TRBV5-1 and TRBJ1-4; TRBD1 aligns across 7 bases. The TCR originated in a human donor in good health. The CDR3 bases are TGCGCCAGCAGCTTGGAGGGGGCGGCATATGAAAAACTGTTTTTT. Translating it yields CASSLEGAAYEKLFF. The variable domain in full, with the rest retrieved from reference TRBV5-1 and TRBJ1-4, is KAGVTQTPRYLIKTRGQQVTLSCSPISGHRSVSWYQQTPGQGLQFLFEYFSETQRNKGNFPGRFSGRQFSNSRSEMNVSTLELGDSALYLCASSLEGAAYEKLFFGSGTQLSVL.